This T cell receptor beta chain emerged from a study of response to subunit inactivated influenza vaccine. Each CDR3 protein gets one entry after TCRdb re-called the RT-PCR reads with MiXCR. The sample lists fewer than 600,000 distinct CDR3 sequences, more than 7% seen once, with roughly 13% in the top ten. Deletions cut 5 bases from V and 6 bases from J, with 14 bases between. Germline lookup yields CDR1 DFQATT and CDR2 SNEGSKA (reference sequence). The length of the CDR3 is 13 residues. Study results and limitations: New T cells are recruited in small numbers by each seasonal influenza vaccination, according to the authors' suggestion.

This clonotype was recorded at least ten times. Its antigen remains unidentified. This specimen was PBMCs from blood, taken roughly 24 months after vaccination. This chain uses TRBV20-1 with TRBJ2-1; D gene uncertain. The sequence was obtained from a man between 45 and 75 years old who received an inactivated influenza vaccine. The CDR3 nucleotides are TGCAGTGCTCTGCGACCACGTATCAATGAGCAGTTCTTC. This gives the protein CSALRPRINEQFF.